Shown below are 12 T cell receptor beta chains from a single sample sequenced in a study of T cells after yellow fever vaccination. Each CDR3 protein gets one entry after TCRdb re-called the 5' RACE reads with MiXCR. The profile shows more than 30,000 distinct CDR3 sequences, approximately 6.6% of them singletons. Material: PBMCs, either bulk or a sorted T-cell subset (CD4+, CD8+, memory, or dextramer-sorted; not recorded which), obtained on the day of the first yellow fever vaccination. All receptors derive from a man between 18 and 29 years old who received the YFV17D yellow fever vaccine.

At least ten counts were recorded for this clonotype. The chain has TRBV28 and TRBJ1-2; 9 bases fit TRBD1. Germline V gene lookup returns CDR1 MDHEN and CDR2 SYDVKM. This CDR3 region has 14 residues. V shed 2 bases and J 4 bases; nucleotides not matched to a gene: 2. CDR3 coding DNA: TGTGCCAGCAGTTTACCGGGACAGGGCTATGGCTACACCTTC. Translated: CASSLPGQGYGYTF.

Details on this clonotype: With a much larger clone just one base away, this may be a read error. The rearrangement joins TRBV6-4 to TRBJ2-1; 8 bases map to TRBD2. CDR3 length: 15 amino acids. Trimming cost V 2 bases and J 10 bases; bases outside gene matches: 10. Germline assignment: CDR1 MRHNA and CDR2 SNTAGT. In DNA form, the CDR3 reads TGTGCCAGCAGTGACGGCTCGGGGGGGCTTTGGGAGCAGTTCTTC. Translating it yields CASSDGSGGLWEQFF.

At least ten counts were recorded for this clonotype. This chain uses TRBV12-3 or TRBV12-4 with TRBJ1-1; no reliable D call. V lost 5 bases and J 1 base, leaving 8 bases between the germline ends. The CDR3 totals 13 residues. CDR3 amino acids: CASSKQQNTEAFF. The CDR3 coding sequence is TGTGCCAGCAGTAAACAGCAGAACACTGAAGCTTTCTTT.

This clonotype was counted at least ten times. The chain combines TRBV20-1 with TRBJ2-5; D may be TRBD2 (6 bases). Trimming removed 6 bases at V and 5 bases at J, with 16 bases between. The length of the CDR3 is 13 residues. Germline V gene lookup returns CDR1 DFQATT and CDR2 SNEGSKA (reference sequence). CDR3 sequence: CSANPLARETQYF. The CDR3 DNA sequence: TGCAGTGCCAACCCCCTAGCGCGCGAGACCCAGTACTTC.

A note on this clonotype: This could be a read error, since a much larger clone is one nucleotide away. The chain is built from TRBV7-2 and TRBJ1-5, with D possibly matching TRBD1 (5 bases). Germline V gene sequence: CDR1 SGHTA, CDR2 FQGNSA. This CDR3 has 14 residues. CDR3 residues: CASSLVTGNQHQHF. The CDR3 bases are TGTGCCAGCAGCTTAGTAACAGGCAATCAGCACCAGCATTTT.

In its sample, this clonotype was seen many times. Here the CDR3 reads CSVEWGPNQPQHF. DNA of the CDR3: TGCAGCGTTGAGTGGGGCCCCAATCAGCCCCAGCATTTT. The rearrangement joins TRBV29-1 to TRBJ1-5, with TRBD1 as a possible D gene (5 bases). Looked up from germline, CDR1 is SQVTM and CDR2 is ANQGSEA. This CDR3 region has 13 residues. Trimming removed 3 bases from V and 3 bases from J, with 9 bases in between.

The chain has TRBV4-2 and TRBJ1-2; 7 bases fit TRBD1. From germline, CDR1 is LGHNA and CDR2 YNFKEQ. V was pared by 1 base and J by 7 bases, with 9 bases of the junction left unmatched. The CDR3 is made up of 15 amino acids. Here the CDR3 reads CASSQGDQGDRGYTF. The CDR3 DNA is TGTGCCAGCAGCCAAGGGGATCAGGGGGATCGTGGCTACACCTTC.

This clonotype was seen a few times. V is TRBV10-3 and J is TRBJ1-5; TRBD1 agrees at 9 bases. There are 17 residues in the CDR3. Germline assignment: CDR1 ENHRY and CDR2 SYGVKD. V gave up 3 bases and J gave up 0 bases; unmatched junction bases: 6. Here the CDR3 reads CAISETGGDFSNQPQHF. CDR3 coding DNA: TGTGCCATCAGTGAAACAGGGGGCGATTTTAGCAATCAGCCCCAGCATTTT.

This clonotype was recorded at least ten times. CDR3 nucleotide sequence: TGTGCCAGCAGTTTTATAGGGGCGACTAATGAAAAACTGTTTTTT. Translation gives CASSFIGATNEKLFF. The chain links TRBV28 to TRBJ1-4; tentative D call: TRBD1 (5 bases). This CDR3 contains 15 residues. Trimming removed 3 bases from V and 2 bases from J, with 10 bases in between. Per germline, CDR1 MDHEN and CDR2 SYDVKM.

This clonotype was counted at least ten times. This chain links TRBV5-1 with TRBJ1-4; maybe TRBD1 (5 bases). Germline V CDR1 and CDR2: SGHRS, YFSETQ. V lost 1 base to trimming and J lost 2 bases, with 6 bases between them. The CDR3 consists of 14 residues. The CDR3 region is CASSLSGTNEKLFF. The CDR3 DNA is TGCGCCAGCAGCTTGTCAGGGACTAATGAAAAACTGTTTTTT.

The genes are TRBV7-2 and TRBJ2-6; D not certain. There are 14 residues in the CDR3. Trimming stripped 5 bases from V and 1 base from J, with 6 bases between. Germline V lookup: CDR1 SGHTA, CDR2 FQGNSA. The DNA of the CDR3 is TGTGCCAGCAGCGAACTATCTGGGGCCAACGTCCTGACTTTC. Translating gives CASSELSGANVLTF.

This clonotype was picked up many times. This chain uses TRBV9 with TRBJ1-2; D remains unclear. Trimming left V 0 bases short and J 6 bases short, with 12 bases between. The length of the CDR3 is 14 residues. Looked up from germline, CDR1 is SGDLS and CDR2 is YYNGEE. The CDR3: CASSVGGSNHGYTF. In nucleotides, the CDR3 is TGTGCCAGCAGCGTAGGAGGGTCGAACCATGGCTACACCTTC.